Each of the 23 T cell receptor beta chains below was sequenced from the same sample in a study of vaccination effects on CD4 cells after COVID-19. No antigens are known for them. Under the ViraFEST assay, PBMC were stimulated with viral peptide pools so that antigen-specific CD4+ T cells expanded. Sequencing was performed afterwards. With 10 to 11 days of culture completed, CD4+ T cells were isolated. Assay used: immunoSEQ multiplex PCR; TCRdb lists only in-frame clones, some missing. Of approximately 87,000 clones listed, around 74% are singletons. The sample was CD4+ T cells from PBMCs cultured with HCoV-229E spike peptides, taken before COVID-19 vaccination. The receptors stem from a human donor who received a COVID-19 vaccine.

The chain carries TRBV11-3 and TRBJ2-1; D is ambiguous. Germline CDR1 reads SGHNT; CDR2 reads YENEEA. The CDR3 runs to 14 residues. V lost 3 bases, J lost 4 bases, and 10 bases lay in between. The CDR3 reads CASSFNSFYNEQFF. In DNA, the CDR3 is TGTGCCAGCAGCTTTAACAGTTTTTACAATGAGCAGTTCTTC.

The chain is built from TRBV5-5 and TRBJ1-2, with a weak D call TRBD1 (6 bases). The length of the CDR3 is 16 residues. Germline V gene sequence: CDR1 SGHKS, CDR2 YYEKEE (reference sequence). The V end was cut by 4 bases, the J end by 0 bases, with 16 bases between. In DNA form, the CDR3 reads TGTGCCAGCAGCCGGACCCGGACAGTTACTAACTATGGCTACACCTTC. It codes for CASSRTRTVTNYGYTF. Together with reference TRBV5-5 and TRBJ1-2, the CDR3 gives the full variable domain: DAGVTQSPTHLIKTRGQQVTLRCSPISGHKSVSWYQQVLGQGPQFIFQYYEKEERGRGNFPDRFSARQFPNYSSELNVNALLLGDSALYLCASSRTRTVTNYGYTFGSGTRLTVV.

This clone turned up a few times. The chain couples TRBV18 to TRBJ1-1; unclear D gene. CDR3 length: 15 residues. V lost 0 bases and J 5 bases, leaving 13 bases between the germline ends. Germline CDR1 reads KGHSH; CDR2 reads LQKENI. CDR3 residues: CASSPPAAGETEAFF. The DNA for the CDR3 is TGTGCCAGCTCACCACCGGCGGCCGGGGAGACTGAAGCTTTCTTT.

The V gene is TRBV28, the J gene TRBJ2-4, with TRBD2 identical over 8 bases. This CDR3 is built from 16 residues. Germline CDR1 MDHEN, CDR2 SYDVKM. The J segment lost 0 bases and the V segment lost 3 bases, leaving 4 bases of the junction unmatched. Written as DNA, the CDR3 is TGTGCCAGCAGTTTGAGCGGGGGAGTAGCCAAAAACATTCAGTACTTC. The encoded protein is CASSLSGGVAKNIQYF.

The CDR3 region has the DNA TGTGCCAGCAGTTATTCCCACAATCAGCCCCAGCATTTT. This gives the protein CASSYSHNQPQHF. The chain combines TRBV6-5 with TRBJ1-5; D gene uncertain. V was cut by 3 bases and J by 3 bases, with 6 bases left in between. The CDR3 consists of 13 residues. The germline V gene encodes CDR1 MNHEY and CDR2 SVGAGI.

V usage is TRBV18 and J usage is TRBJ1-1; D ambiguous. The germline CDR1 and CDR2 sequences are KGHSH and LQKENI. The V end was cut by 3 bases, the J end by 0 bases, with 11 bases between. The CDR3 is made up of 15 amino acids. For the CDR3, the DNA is TGTGCCAGCTCACCTTTACAGACCATGAACACTGAAGCTTTCTTT. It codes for CASSPLQTMNTEAFF.

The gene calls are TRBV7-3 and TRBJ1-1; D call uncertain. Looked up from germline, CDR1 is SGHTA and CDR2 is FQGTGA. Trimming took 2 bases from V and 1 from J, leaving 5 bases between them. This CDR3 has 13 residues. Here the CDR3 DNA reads TGTGCCAGCAGCTTACAACGGAACACTGAAGCTTTCTTT. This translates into CASSLQRNTEAFF.

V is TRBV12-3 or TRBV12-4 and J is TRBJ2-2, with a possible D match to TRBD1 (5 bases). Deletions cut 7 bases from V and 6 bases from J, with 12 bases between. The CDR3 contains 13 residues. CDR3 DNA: TGTGCCAGCAAACGACAGAAATCCGGGGAGCTGTTTTTT. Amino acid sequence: CASKRQKSGELFF.

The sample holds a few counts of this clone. This CDR3 reads CASSSGILRSGNTIYF. The CDR3 bases are TGCGCCAGCAGCTCGGGTATACTGAGATCTGGAAACACCATATATTTT. The chain uses TRBV5-1 and TRBJ1-3; D is unresolved. The V gene lost 3 bases and the J gene lost 1 base, with 14 bases spanning the gap. The CDR3 has 16 amino acids. The germline gives CDR1 SGHRS, CDR2 YFSETQ. The entire variable domain, with the rest obtained from reference TRBV5-1 and TRBJ1-3, is as follows: KAGVTQTPRYLIKTRGQQVTLSCSPISGHRSVSWYQQTPGQGLQFLFEYFSETQRNKGNFPGRFSGRQFSNSRSEMNVSTLELGDSALYLCASSSGILRSGNTIYFGEGSWLTVV.

The CDR3, as DNA: TGCGCCAGCAGCTTGGAAATGGGGTCCAACTATGGCTACACCTTC. Encoded protein: CASSLEMGSNYGYTF. The V and J genes are TRBV5-1 and TRBJ1-2, with no clear D. Deletions cut 0 bases from V and 2 bases from J, with 11 bases between. Germline V gene data show CDR1 as SGHRS and CDR2 as YFSETQ. CDR3 size: 15 residues.

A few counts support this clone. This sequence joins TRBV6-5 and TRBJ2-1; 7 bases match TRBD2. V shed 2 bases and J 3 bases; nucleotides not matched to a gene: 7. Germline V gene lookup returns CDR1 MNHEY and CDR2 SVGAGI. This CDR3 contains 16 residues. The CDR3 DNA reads TGTGCCAGCAGTTACGGCGGGGGAATAATCTACAATGAGCAGTTCTTC. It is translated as CASSYGGGIIYNEQFF.

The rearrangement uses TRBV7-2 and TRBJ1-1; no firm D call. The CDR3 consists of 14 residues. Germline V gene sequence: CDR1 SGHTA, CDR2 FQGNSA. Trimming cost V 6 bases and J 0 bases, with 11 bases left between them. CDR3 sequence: CASSKLNMNTEAFF. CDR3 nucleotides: TGTGCCAGCAGTAAACTGAACATGAACACTGAAGCTTTCTTT.

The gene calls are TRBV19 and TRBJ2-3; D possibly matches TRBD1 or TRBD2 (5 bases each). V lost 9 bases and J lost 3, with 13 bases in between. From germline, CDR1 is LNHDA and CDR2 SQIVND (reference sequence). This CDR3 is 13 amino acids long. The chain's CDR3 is CASARGMTDTQYF. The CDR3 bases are TGTGCCAGCGCCCGGGGCATGACAGATACGCAGTATTTT.

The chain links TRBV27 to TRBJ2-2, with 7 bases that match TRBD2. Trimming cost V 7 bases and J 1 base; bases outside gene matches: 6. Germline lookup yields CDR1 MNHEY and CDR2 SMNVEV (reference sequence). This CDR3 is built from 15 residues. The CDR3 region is CASTWGGRNTGELFF. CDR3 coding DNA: TGTGCCAGCACCTGGGGGGGTCGGAACACCGGGGAGCTGTTTTTT.

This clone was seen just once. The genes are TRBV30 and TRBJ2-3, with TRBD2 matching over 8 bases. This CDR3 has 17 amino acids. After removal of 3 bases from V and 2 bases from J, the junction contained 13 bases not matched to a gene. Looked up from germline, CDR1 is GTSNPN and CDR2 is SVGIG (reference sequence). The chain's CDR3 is CAWSQGTSRQLTDTQYF. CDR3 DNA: TGTGCCTGGAGCCAGGGGACTAGTCGGCAGCTCACAGATACGCAGTATTTT.

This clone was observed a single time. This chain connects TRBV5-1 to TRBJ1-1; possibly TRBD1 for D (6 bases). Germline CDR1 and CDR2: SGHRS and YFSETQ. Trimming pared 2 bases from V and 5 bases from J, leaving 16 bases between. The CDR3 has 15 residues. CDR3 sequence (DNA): TGCGCCAGCAGCTTTTATTTCTCGGGGGCGACTGAAGCTTTCTTT. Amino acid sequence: CASSFYFSGATEAFF.

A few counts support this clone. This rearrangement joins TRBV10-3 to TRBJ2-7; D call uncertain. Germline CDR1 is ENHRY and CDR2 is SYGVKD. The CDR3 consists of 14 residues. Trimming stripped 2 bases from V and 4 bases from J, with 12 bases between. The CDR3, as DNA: TGTGCCATCAGTGAGCCGAAGACTGCATACGAGCAGTACGTC. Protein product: CAISEPKTAYEQYV.

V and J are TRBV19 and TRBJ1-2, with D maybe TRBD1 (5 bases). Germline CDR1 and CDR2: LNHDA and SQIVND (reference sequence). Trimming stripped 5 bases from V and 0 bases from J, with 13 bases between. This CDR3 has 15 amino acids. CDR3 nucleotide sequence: TGTGCCAGTAGTCCCGGGACCGTAACTAACTATGGCTACACCTTC. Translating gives CASSPGTVTNYGYTF.

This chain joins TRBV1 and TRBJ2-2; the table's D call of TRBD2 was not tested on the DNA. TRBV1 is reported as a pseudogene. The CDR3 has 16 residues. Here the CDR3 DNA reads TGCACCAGCAGCCAAGTCTATCGGGGGAACACCGGGGAGCTGTTTTTT. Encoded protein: CTSSQVYRGNTGELFF.

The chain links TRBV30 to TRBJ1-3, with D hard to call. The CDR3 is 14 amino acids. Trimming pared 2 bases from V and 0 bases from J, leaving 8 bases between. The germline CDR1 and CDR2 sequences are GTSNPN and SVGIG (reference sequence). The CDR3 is CAWSFTASGNTIYF. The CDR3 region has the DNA TGTGCCTGGAGTTTCACAGCCTCTGGAAACACCATATATTTT. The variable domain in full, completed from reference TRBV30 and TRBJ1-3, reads SQTIHQWPATLVQPVGSPLSLECTVEGTSNPNLYWYRQAAGRGLQLLFYSVGIGQISSEVPQNLSASRPQDRQFILSSKKLLLSDSGFYLCAWSFTASGNTIYFGEGSWLTVV.

Here the CDR3 DNA reads TGTGCCAGCAGCCCCCCGACAGGTTCGAACACCGGGGAGCTGTTTTTT. Its protein product is CASSPPTGSNTGELFF. The chain combines TRBV7-3 with TRBJ2-2; perhaps TRBD1 as D (6 bases). The CDR3 is made up of 16 amino acids. Germline CDR1 reads SGHTA; CDR2 reads FQGTGA. V dropped 5 bases and J dropped 0 bases, with 13 bases sitting between them.

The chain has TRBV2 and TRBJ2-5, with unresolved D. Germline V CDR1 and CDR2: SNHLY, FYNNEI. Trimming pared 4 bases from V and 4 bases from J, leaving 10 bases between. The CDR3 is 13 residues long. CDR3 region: CASSGQERETQYF. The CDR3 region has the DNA TGTGCCAGCAGTGGCCAGGAGCGAGAGACCCAGTACTTC.

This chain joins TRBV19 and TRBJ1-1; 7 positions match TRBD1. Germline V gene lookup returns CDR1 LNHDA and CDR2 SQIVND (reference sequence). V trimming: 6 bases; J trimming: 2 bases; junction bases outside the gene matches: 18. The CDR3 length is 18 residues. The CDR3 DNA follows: TGTGCCAGTAGGACATTACAGGGGAAGCGGTCCCCTAACACTGAAGCTTTCTTT. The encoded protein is CASRTLQGKRSPNTEAFF.